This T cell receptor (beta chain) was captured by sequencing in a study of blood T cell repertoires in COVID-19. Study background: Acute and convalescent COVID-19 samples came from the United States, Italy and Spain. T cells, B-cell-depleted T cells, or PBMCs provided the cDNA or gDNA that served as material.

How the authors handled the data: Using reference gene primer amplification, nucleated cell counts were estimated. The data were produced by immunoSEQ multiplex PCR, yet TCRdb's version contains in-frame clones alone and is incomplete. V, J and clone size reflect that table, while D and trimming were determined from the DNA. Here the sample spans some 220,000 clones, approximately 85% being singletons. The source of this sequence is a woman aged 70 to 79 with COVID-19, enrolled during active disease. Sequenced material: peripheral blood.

As DNA, the CDR3 is TGTGCCAGCAGTCTCGGGGGAGCGGGACTATCCTACAATGAGCAGTTCTTC. Protein: CASSLGGAGLSYNEQFF. The chain is built from TRBV13 and TRBJ2-1, with 7 bases lining up with TRBD2. Per the germline V gene, CDR1 is PRHDT and CDR2 is FYEKMQ (reference sequence). Trimming took 6 bases from V and 1 from J; bases not matched to a gene: 12. The CDR3 has 17 residues. Based on the CDR3 plus reference TRBV13 and TRBJ2-1, the full variable domain is AAGVIQSPRHLIKEKRETATLKCYPIPRHDTVYWYQQGPGQDPQFLISFYEKMQSDKGSIPDRFSAQQFSDYHSELNMSSLELGDSALYFCASSLGGAGLSYNEQFFGPGTRLTVL.